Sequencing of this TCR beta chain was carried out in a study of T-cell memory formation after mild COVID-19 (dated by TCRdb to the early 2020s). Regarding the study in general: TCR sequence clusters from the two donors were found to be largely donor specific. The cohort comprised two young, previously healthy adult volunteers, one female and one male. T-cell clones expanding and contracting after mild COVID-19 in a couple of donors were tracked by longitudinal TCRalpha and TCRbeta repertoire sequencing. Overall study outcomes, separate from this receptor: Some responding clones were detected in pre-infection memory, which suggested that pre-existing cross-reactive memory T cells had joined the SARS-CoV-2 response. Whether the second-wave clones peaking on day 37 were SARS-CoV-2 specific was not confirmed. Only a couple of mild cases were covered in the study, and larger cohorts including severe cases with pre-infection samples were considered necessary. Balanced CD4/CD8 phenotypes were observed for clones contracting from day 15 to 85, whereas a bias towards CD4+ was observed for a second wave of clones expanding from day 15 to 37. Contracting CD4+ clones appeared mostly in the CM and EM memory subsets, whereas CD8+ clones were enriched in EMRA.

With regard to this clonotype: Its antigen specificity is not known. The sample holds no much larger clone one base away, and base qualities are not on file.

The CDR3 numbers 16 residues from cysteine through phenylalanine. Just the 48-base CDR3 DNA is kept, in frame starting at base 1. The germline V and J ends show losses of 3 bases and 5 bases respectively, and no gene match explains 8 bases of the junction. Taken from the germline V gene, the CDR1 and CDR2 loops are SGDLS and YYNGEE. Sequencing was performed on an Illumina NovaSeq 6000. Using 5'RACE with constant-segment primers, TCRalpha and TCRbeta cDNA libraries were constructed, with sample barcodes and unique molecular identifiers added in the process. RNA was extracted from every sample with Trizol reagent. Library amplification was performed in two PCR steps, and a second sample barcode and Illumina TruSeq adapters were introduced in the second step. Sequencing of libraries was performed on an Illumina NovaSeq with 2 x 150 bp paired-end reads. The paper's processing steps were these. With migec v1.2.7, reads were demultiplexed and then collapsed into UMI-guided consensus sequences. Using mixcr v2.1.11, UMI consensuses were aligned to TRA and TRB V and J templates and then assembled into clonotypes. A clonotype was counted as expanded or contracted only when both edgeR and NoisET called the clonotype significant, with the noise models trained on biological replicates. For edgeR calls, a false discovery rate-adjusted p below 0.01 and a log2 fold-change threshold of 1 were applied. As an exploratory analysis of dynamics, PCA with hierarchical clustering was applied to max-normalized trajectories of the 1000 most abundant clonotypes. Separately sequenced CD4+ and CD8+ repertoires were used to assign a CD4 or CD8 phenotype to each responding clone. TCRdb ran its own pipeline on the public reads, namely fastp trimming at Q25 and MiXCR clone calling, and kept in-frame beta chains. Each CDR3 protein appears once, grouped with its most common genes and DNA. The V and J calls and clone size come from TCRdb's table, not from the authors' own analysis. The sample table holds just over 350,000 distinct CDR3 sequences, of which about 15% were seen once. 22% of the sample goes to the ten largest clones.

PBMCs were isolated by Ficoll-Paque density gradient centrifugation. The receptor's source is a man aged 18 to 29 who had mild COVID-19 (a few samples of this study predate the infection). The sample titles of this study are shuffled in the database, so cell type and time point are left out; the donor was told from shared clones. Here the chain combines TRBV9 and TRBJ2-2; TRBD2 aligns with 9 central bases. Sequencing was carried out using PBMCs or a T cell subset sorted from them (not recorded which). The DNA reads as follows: TGTGCCAGCAGCGCCCTAGCGGGAAGCCTAACCGGGGAGCTGTTTTTT. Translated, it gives CASSALAGSLTGELFF.